This T cell receptor beta chain came from a study of EBV T-cell therapy then PD-1 blockade in nasopharyngeal carcinoma. This clone ranks as medium-sized. As yet, its antigen is unknown. Regarding time point: 266 days after commencement of treatment, after nivolumab therapy. Treatment of the sample: AdE1-LMPpoly-expanded autologous EBV-specific T-cell therapy followed by anti-PD-1 nivolumab. Looked up from germline, CDR1 is SGDLS and CDR2 is YYNGEE. The CDR3 sequence is 15 residues long. V lost 3 bases and J 3 bases, leaving 16 bases between the germline ends. TCRdb's table, derived via immunoSEQ multiplex PCR, lists solely in-frame clones and lacks some. The sample yields roughly 20,000 clones, roughly four fifths seen once.

The sequences come from CD8+ T cells from blood, collected at approximately day 260 from a patient whose treatment included autologous EBV-specific T cells and nivolumab. The J gene is TRBJ2-7, the V gene TRBV9; D is ambiguous. The TCR was taken from a man aged 35-49 years with nasopharyngeal carcinoma. CDR3 sequence: CASSASGFPFYEQYF. The CDR3 coding sequence is TGTGCCAGCAGCGCCTCAGGCTTTCCCTTCTACGAGCAGTACTTC. Using reference TRBV9 and TRBJ2-7 for the parts outside the CDR3, the full variable domain is DSGVTQTPKHLITATGQRVTLRCSPRSGDLSVYWYQQSLDQGLQFLIQYYNGEERAKGNILERFSAQQFPDLHSELNLSSLELGDSALYFCASSASGFPFYEQYFGPGTRLTVT.